Listed below are T cell receptor beta chains from one sample, sequenced in a study of metastatic and nonmetastatic thyroid tumors. Using MiXCR, TCRdb reanalyzed the PCR reads. The sample lists approximately 44,000 clones; 25% to 30% were seen once. Sequenced: blood. These receptors were collected from a male donor with papillary thyroid cancer or a benign thyroid nodule (not recorded which). Some clones in this sample may be carry-over from other donors' samples. CDR3s include the opening cysteine and the closing phenylalanine or tryptophan. Each record gives: D gene, clone size, J gene, V gene, CDR3 protein, CDR3 DNA. D genes are given only for firm matches. Where a row states a size, it is once, few, many or the class of an expanded clone; other rows omit it.

- | - | TRBJ2-7 | TRBV28 | CASSMDNWSYEQYF | TGTGCCAGCAGTATGGACAATTGGTCCTACGAGCAGTACTTC
- | - | TRBJ1-5 | TRBV6-2/TRBV6-3 | CASRVKLNLGQPQHF | TGTGCCAGCAGGGTGAAGTTAAACTTAGGTCAGCCCCAGCATTTT
- | once | TRBJ2-1 | TRBV11-2 | CASSEGGGTENEQFF | TGTGCCAGCAGCGAGGGGGGAGGGACGGAAAATGAGCAGTTCTTC
- | - | TRBJ2-1 | TRBV6-1 | CASSARDGLSNEQFF | TGTGCCAGCAGTGCCCGGGACGGCTTAAGCAATGAGCAGTTCTTC
- | many | TRBJ2-5 | TRBV19 | CASSPYTRPTGSETQYF | TGTGCCAGTAGCCCCTATACACGACCCACAGGGTCAGAGACCCAGTACTTC
- | - | TRBJ2-7 | TRBV7-9 | CASDRGDGRSYEQYF | TGTGCCAGTGACCGAGGAGATGGTCGATCCTACGAGCAGTACTTC
- | few | TRBJ1-1 | TRBV6-4 | CASSREWDTEAFF | TGTGCCAGCAGTAGGGAGTGGGACACTGAAGCTTTCTTT
- | - | TRBJ1-5 | TRBV19 | CAISAEDSEDQPQHF | TGTGCCATTAGTGCGGAAGACAGTGAGGATCAGCCCCAGCATTTT
TRBD1 | many | TRBJ2-5 | TRBV5-6 | CASSSTGTGGHPETQYF | TGTGCCAGCAGCTCTACCGGGACAGGGGGGCACCCAGAGACCCAGTACTTC
- | few | TRBJ1-5 | TRBV12-3/TRBV12-4 | CASSTQNFDNQPQHF | TGTGCCAGCAGTACCCAAAATTTTGACAATCAGCCCCAGCATTTT
TRBD2 | - | TRBJ2-1 | TRBV27 | CASKTSGIHNDQFF | TGTGCCAGCAAAACTAGCGGGATCCACAATGACCAGTTCTTC
TRBD1 | many | TRBJ2-2 | TRBV11-2 | CASSPGQGNGELFF | TGTGCCAGCAGCCCGGGACAGGGGAACGGGGAGCTGTTTTTT
- | few | TRBJ1-3 | TRBV6-1 | CASSVHGSGNTIYF | TGTGCCAGCAGTGTTCACGGATCTGGAAACACCATATATTTT
- | - | TRBJ2-1 | TRBV4-1 | CASSQEFDLTLNEQFF | TGCGCCAGCAGCCAAGAATTTGATCTAACTTTGAATGAGCAGTTCTTC
- | - | TRBJ2-5 | TRBV4-1 | CASSQGAARGQETQYF | TGCGCCAGCAGCCAAGGAGCGGCCAGGGGCCAAGAGACCCAGTACTTC
- | - | TRBJ2-3 | TRBV20-1 | CSAGGGTSTDTQYF | TGCAGTGCCGGTGGCGGGACTAGCACAGATACGCAGTATTTT
- | few | TRBJ2-7 | TRBV4-1 | CASSQDRRLFYEQYF | TGCGCCAGCAGCCAAGATAGGAGACTGTTCTACGAGCAGTACTTC
TRBD2 | medium-sized | TRBJ2-7 | TRBV20-1 | CSAPASGTSGRYEQYF | TGCAGTGCTCCTGCCTCCGGGACTAGCGGGAGGTACGAGCAGTACTTC
- | few | TRBJ2-3 | TRBV6-1 | CASRGSYSLDSDTQYF | TGTGCCAGCAGGGGGTCGTACAGTCTTGACTCAGATACGCAGTATTTT
TRBD2 | - | TRBJ2-1 | TRBV6-2/TRBV6-3 | CASSYSTLADRSYNEQFF | TGTGCCAGCAGTTACTCGACACTAGCGGACCGCTCCTACAATGAGCAGTTCTTC
TRBD1 | many | TRBJ1-5 | TRBV4-2 | CASSQDRGTAQPQHF | TGTGCCAGCAGCCAAGATAGGGGGACAGCCCAGCCCCAGCATTTT
- | many | TRBJ1-6 | TRBV10-2 | CASMGTNSPLHF | TGCGCCAGCATGGGGACGAATTCACCCCTCCACTTT
TRBD1 | many | TRBJ2-1 | TRBV4-2 | CASSLLTGSNNEQFF | TGTGCCAGCAGCCTCTTGACAGGGAGTAACAATGAGCAGTTCTTC
TRBD1 | - | TRBJ1-2 | TRBV2 | CAIFSARGQGSNYGYTF | TGTGCCATCTTCAGCGCACGGGGACAGGGATCAAACTATGGCTACACCTTC
TRBD2 | - | TRBJ2-1 | TRBV7-2 | CASSLRLAAAFF | TGTGCCAGCAGCTTACGACTAGCGGCAGCGTTCTTC
- | many | TRBJ1-5 | TRBV12-3/TRBV12-4 | CASSQTGNQPQHF | TGTGCCAGCAGTCAGACGGGCAATCAGCCCCAGCATTTT
- | few | TRBJ1-2 | TRBV5-1 | CASEATGNNYGYTF | TGCGCCAGCGAAGCGACAGGCAATAACTATGGCTACACCTTC
TRBD2 | few | TRBJ2-2 | TRBV6-4 | CASSAAAGATGELFF | TGTGCCAGCAGTGCGGCAGCGGGAGCCACCGGGGAGCTGTTTTTT
- | - | TRBJ2-3 | TRBV7-8 | CASSFLGPADTQYF | TGTGCCAGCAGCTTCCTGGGACCAGCAGATACGCAGTATTTT